This TCR beta chain was sequenced in a study of T cell changes during pregnancy in multiple sclerosis. The CDR3 runs 15 residues. Losses at the gene ends were 4 bases for V and 3 bases for J; bases not matched to a gene: 6. CDR1 and CDR2 from the germline V gene are SQVTM and ANQGSEA. The data were produced by immunoSEQ multiplex PCR, yet TCRdb's version contains in-frame clones alone and is incomplete. The profile shows tens of thousands of clones, 85% to 95% of them singletons. The TCR originated in a female donor with multiple sclerosis, enrolled in a pregnancy study. The chain carries TRBV29-1 and TRBJ2-1, with 10 bases identical to TRBD1. This specimen was CD4+ T cells from peripheral blood mononuclear cells, taken in the second trimester of pregnancy. The CDR3, as DNA: TGCAGCGTTGGACAGGGGGCCCAATTCTACAATGAGCAGTTCTTC. Encoded protein: CSVGQGAQFYNEQFF.